This T cell receptor (beta chain) was sequenced in a study of high-grade serous ovarian cancer treatment subgroups. Whole-study context: Mean per sample: about 14,000 reads, more than 6,500 unique TCR beta rearrangements. General study results and limits: Repertoire similarity ranged about 0.1 to 0.85 between tumors of one patient. Only CDR3 was analyzed; CDR1 and CDR2 were not.

The tumor samples were collected prior to definitive surgery or chemotherapy. J gave up 8 bases and V 1 base, and 11 bases lay outside the gene matches. Germline-derived CDR1 and CDR2 are SGHTA and FQGNSA. The CDR3 totals 16 residues. Some clones are missing from TCRdb's copy, which holds only in-frame ones; the method was immunoSEQ multiplex PCR. The table shows about 16,000 clones, with roughly 70% occurring only once. A remark on this clone: Its antigen is currently unknown.

The gene calls are TRBV7-2 and TRBJ2-3; TRBD2 matches at 8 bases. The sequencing input was tumor tissue. The receptor was isolated from a human donor with high-grade serous ovarian cancer. The CDR3 loop is CASSLDAGGSGGTQYF. The CDR3 DNA follows: TGTGCCAGCAGCTTAGATGCGGGGGGTTCAGGCGGTACGCAGTATTTT.